The 2 T cell receptor beta chains below were found in one sample sequenced in a study of blood T cells in healthy people across ages. The authors ran a second PCR of about 6 to 11 cycles using a sample-barcoded 5' primer and a J-beta primer mix. One entry per CDR3 protein results from TCRdb running MiXCR on the 5' RACE reads. This table holds roughly 2 million distinct CDR3 sequences, 40% to 55% found once. Sequenced: blood. These receptor sequences come from a middle-aged woman in good health.

The V call is TRBV5-4, the J call TRBJ2-1; weak D call: TRBD1 (5 bases). The V end was cut by 4 bases, the J end by 8 bases, with 7 bases between. The germline V gene encodes CDR1 SGHNT and CDR2 YYREEE (reference sequence). The CDR3 covers 11 residues. As DNA, the CDR3 is TGTGCCAGCAGCGTACAGGATGAGCAGTTCTTC. It is translated as CASSVQDEQFF.

A few counts support this clonotype. The rearrangement joins TRBV9 to TRBJ2-3; 10 nucleotides agree with TRBD1. The germline CDR1 and CDR2 sequences are SGDLS and YYNGEE. The CDR3 is 16 residues long. The ends lost 3 bases at V and 3 bases at J; junction bases unmatched: 7. CDR3 sequence: CASSATGTGATDTQYF. The DNA for the CDR3 is TGTGCCAGCAGCGCTACCGGGACAGGGGCGACAGATACGCAGTATTTT.